A single sample gave rise to the 12 T cell receptor beta chains below, sequenced in a study of T-cell reconstitution after alpha-beta-depleted transplantation in children. Molecular barcoding with unique molecular identifiers was used for the TCRbeta library. Via MiXCR, TCRdb re-called the PCR reads, giving one row per CDR3 protein. Of about 22,000 distinct CDR3 sequences in the sample, under 13% were seen once. The specimen was PBMCs from the stem cell graft donor, collected from the stem cell graft. Receptors were obtained from a human donor who donated a stem cell graft to a child with chronic granulomatous disease.

The gene calls are TRBV29-1 and TRBJ2-7; 14 bases are shared with TRBD2. CDR1 is SQVTM, CDR2 ANQGSEA, per germline. This CDR3 spans 14 amino acids. V shed 4 bases and J 6 bases; nucleotides not matched to a gene: 5. CDR3 sequence (DNA): TGCAGCGTTGCCGGGACTAGCGGGAGTGGCGAGCAGTACTTC. This codes for CSVAGTSGSGEQYF.

This clonotype was seen ten or more times. This chain uses TRBV3-1 with TRBJ1-2; a weak D match, TRBD1 (5 bases). There are 15 residues in the CDR3. The V and J ends lost 4 bases and 2 bases respectively, with 14 bases between them. Germline V gene lookup returns CDR1 LGHDT and CDR2 YNNKEL (reference sequence). Written as DNA, the CDR3 is TGTGCCAGCAGCCCCTTTTTGGGGGGGAACTATGGCTACACCTTC. It encodes CASSPFLGGNYGYTF.

Many counts were recorded for this clonotype. The chain joins TRBV7-2 to TRBJ2-1; 8 nucleotides agree with TRBD2. The CDR3 spans 19 residues. J lost 0 bases, V lost 5 bases, and 15 bases had no gene match. Per germline, CDR1 SGHTA and CDR2 FQGNSA. CDR3 nucleotides: TGTGCCAGCAGCCCCCGTCGCGGGACTAGTATTCCCTCCTACAATGAGCAGTTCTTC. It yields the protein CASSPRRGTSIPSYNEQFF.

The table lists this clonotype with many counts. The chain couples TRBV7-8 to TRBJ1-4, with 7 bases identical to TRBD1. Trimming cost V 5 bases and J 0 bases; bases outside gene matches: 15. The CDR3 runs to 19 residues. Germline V gives CDR1 SGHVS, CDR2 FQNEAQ. The CDR3 reads CASSLGRTGKGPTNEKLFF. The CDR3 DNA follows: TGTGCCAGCAGCCTCGGACGGACAGGAAAAGGGCCAACTAATGAAAAACTGTTTTTT.

This clonotype was recorded at least ten times. The chain uses TRBV11-2 and TRBJ1-5; no clear D gene. The germline V and J ends were trimmed by 5 bases and 3 bases, with 8 bases remaining between them. In germline, CDR1 is SGHAT, CDR2 FQNNGV. This CDR3 contains 13 residues. The DNA of the CDR3 is TGTGCCAGCAGCCTGGAGTTCAATCAGCCCCAGCATTTT. Its translation: CASSLEFNQPQHF.

This clonotype appeared many times. The J gene is TRBJ1-1, the V gene TRBV5-1; D is ambiguous. CDR3 length: 16 amino acids. Per germline, CDR1 SGHRS and CDR2 YFSETQ. V was shortened by 1 base and J by 1 base, with 14 bases between the two germline ends. The CDR3 nucleotides read TGCGCCAGCAGCTTGCTGTGGGAAGAGAAGAACACTGAAGCTTTCTTT. Its protein is CASSLLWEEKNTEAFF.

This clonotype was recorded many times. The rearrangement links TRBV20-1 to TRBJ2-2; D is undetermined. This CDR3 comprises 13 residues. Trimming took off 6 bases at V and 1 base at J, with 9 bases between the two ends. Germline CDR1 DFQATT, CDR2 SNEGSKA (reference sequence). The CDR3 protein is CSARSGNTGELFF. The CDR3 DNA reads TGCAGTGCCCGCTCGGGGAACACCGGGGAGCTGTTTTTT.

Many counts were recorded for this clonotype. The gene calls are TRBV29-1 and TRBJ1-2; D perhaps matches TRBD1 (6 bases). CDR1 is SQVTM, CDR2 ANQGSEA, per germline. The CDR3 contains 13 residues. V was shortened by 4 bases and J by 6 bases, with 15 bases between the two germline ends. Here the CDR3 reads CSVGRVGANGYTF. The CDR3 DNA reads as TGCAGCGTTGGCAGGGTGGGGGCTAATGGCTACACCTTC.

This clonotype was recorded many times. The CDR3 DNA reads as TGTGCCAGCAAGAGCGGGAGGGCATTGGAGCAGTACTTC. This gives the protein CASKSGRALEQYF. The genes are TRBV28 and TRBJ2-7; 10 bases agree with TRBD2. Germline CDR1 MDHEN, CDR2 SYDVKM. Unmatched junction bases numbered 7, after V lost 7 bases and J lost 7 bases. The CDR3 has 13 residues.

This clonotype was picked up many times. The chain carries TRBV2 and TRBJ2-1, with D unclear. Germline V gene lookup returns CDR1 SNHLY and CDR2 FYNNEI. The V and J ends lost 8 bases and 4 bases respectively, with 15 bases between them. This CDR3 has 14 amino acids. CDR3 loop: CASGLGPKYNEQFF. CDR3 in DNA: TGTGCCAGCGGCCTAGGACCTAAGTACAATGAGCAGTTCTTC.

This clonotype occurred many times. V and J are TRBV9 and TRBJ2-1; perhaps TRBD2 as D (7 bases). V was trimmed by 4 bases and J by 0 bases, leaving 17 bases between them. The CDR3 totals 17 residues. CDR1 SGDLS and CDR2 YYNGEE come from the germline V gene. The CDR3 DNA sequence: TGTGCCAGCAGCCCCCTGGGGGGGCAAAGCTCCTACAATGAGCAGTTCTTC. This codes for CASSPLGGQSSYNEQFF.

The table lists this clonotype with many counts. This chain links TRBV5-1 with TRBJ2-7, with 9 bases fitting TRBD2. The trim removed 3 bases at V and 2 bases at J, leaving 3 bases unmatched. This CDR3 has 14 amino acids. Germline values: CDR1 SGHRS, CDR2 YFSETQ. CDR3 protein: CASSWTSETYEQYF. The CDR3, as DNA: TGCGCCAGCAGCTGGACTAGCGAGACCTACGAGCAGTACTTC.